The entry below gives a single TCR beta chain sequence along with its context. The record originates from a study of shared clonotypes between healthy human individuals. The CDR3 runs 16 residues. CDR1 is MNHNY and CDR2 is SVGAGI in the germline V gene (reference sequence). The V segment lost 0 bases and the J segment 4 bases; nucleotides outside the gene matches: 5. Profiled with immunoSEQ multiplex PCR; TCRdb holds only in-frame clones, not every one. The table includes about 1.9 million clones, 90% to 95% detected once. CD45RO negativity and positive selection for CCR7 defined naive CD8 cells, a population that excluded terminally differentiated effector memory CD45RA+ cells.

The sequenced sample was naive CD8+ T cells from PBMCs. The receptor comes from a young man in good health. Some clones in this sample may be carry-over from other donors' samples. The rearrangement uses TRBV6-6 and TRBJ2-2; TRBD2 matches at 7 bases. CDR3 DNA sequence: TGTGCCAGCAGTTACTCTGGGGGAGGGCCCACCGGGGAGCTGTTTTTT. It encodes CASSYSGGGPTGELFF.